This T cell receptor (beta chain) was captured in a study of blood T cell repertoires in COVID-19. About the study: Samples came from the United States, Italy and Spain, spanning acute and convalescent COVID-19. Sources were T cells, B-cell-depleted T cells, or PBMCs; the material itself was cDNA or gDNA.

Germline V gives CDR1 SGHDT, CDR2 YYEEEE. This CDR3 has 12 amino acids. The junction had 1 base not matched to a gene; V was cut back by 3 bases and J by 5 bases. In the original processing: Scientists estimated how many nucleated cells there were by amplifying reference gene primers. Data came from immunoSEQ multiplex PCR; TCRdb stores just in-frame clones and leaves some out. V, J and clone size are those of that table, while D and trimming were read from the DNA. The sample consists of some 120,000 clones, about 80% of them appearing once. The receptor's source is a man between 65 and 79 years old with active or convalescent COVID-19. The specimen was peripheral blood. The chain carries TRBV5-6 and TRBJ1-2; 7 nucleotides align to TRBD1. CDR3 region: CASSSQGYGYTF. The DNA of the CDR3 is TGTGCCAGCAGCTCACAGGGGTATGGCTACACCTTC.